The 30 T cell receptor beta chains presented below share a single source sample, sequenced in a study of T cells in Graves' hyperthyroidism and ophthalmopathy. RNA transcripts served as the template for amplifying TCR beta CDR3 regions. When the TCR CDR3 underwent first-round RT-PCR, the HTBI primer set was used. Using its own MiXCR run on the multiplex PCR reads, TCRdb lists one record per CDR3 protein. The sample yields roughly 640,000 distinct CDR3 sequences, roughly a sixth seen once. Sequencing was done on a sample of blood. The receptors shown here come from a woman aged 40-49 years with Graves' ophthalmopathy.

This clonotype appeared many times. The gene calls are TRBV7-9 and TRBJ1-1; tentatively, D is TRBD1 (6 bases). The germline gives CDR1 SEHNR, CDR2 FQNEAQ (reference sequence). Trimming pared 5 bases from V and 8 bases from J, leaving 12 bases between. The CDR3 consists of 12 residues. The CDR3 DNA sequence: TGTGCCAGCAGCCGAGGGGGGGTAGAAGCTTTCTTT. Translation gives CASSRGGVEAFF. The variable domain in full, with the rest retrieved from reference TRBV7-9 and TRBJ1-1, is DTGVSQNPRHKITKRGQNVTFRCDPISEHNRLYWYRQTLGQGPEFLTYFQNEAQLEKSRLLSDRFSAERPKGSFSTLEIQRTEQGDSAMYLCASSRGGVEAFFGQGTRLTVV.

The chain is built from TRBV6-1 and TRBJ2-5; weak D call: TRBD2 (6 bases). CDR1 MNHNS and CDR2 SASEGT come from the germline V gene. CDR3 length: 15 amino acids. Deletions cut 6 bases from V and 13 bases from J, with 27 bases between. The CDR3 protein is CASSPLLGTGEVGYF. The CDR3 DNA sequence: TGTGCCAGCAGCCCACTCCTCGGGACTGGGGAGGTGGGGTACTTC.

This clonotype has at least ten counts. The rearrangement uses TRBV3-1 and TRBJ2-1; D might be TRBD2 (6 bases). The germline CDR1 and CDR2 sequences are LGHDT and YNNKEL (reference sequence). The V gene lost 1 base and the J gene lost 4 bases, with 11 bases spanning the gap. The CDR3 is 15 amino acids. The CDR3: CASSQGRGNYNEQFF. Written as DNA, the CDR3 is TGTGCCAGCAGCCAAGGACGGGGGAATTACAATGAGCAGTTCTTC.

This clonotype was seen at least ten times. V gene TRBV11-2 combines with J gene TRBJ1-1, with TRBD1 as a possible D gene (5 bases). V was trimmed by 2 bases and J by 6 bases, leaving 13 bases between them. This CDR3 comprises 14 residues. CDR1 and CDR2 (germline): SGHAT, FQNNGV. The CDR3 DNA follows: TGTGCCAGCAGCTTAACCTCGATGGGGGCTGAAGCTTTCTTT. It codes for CASSLTSMGAEAFF.

This clonotype has a count of ten or more. The chain has TRBV2 and TRBJ2-3, with 7 bases aligning to TRBD1. This CDR3 has 15 residues. Germline V CDR1 and CDR2: SNHLY, FYNNEI. J was trimmed by 2 bases and V by 6 bases; bases with no gene match: 8. CDR3 loop: CASRRQGAFTDTQYF. The CDR3, as DNA: TGTGCCAGCAGACGACAGGGAGCTTTCACAGATACGCAGTATTTT.

The gene calls are TRBV12-3 or TRBV12-4 and TRBJ1-5; D is unclear. This CDR3 has 15 amino acids. The V gene lost 5 bases and the J gene lost 2 bases, with 13 bases spanning the gap. The DNA for the CDR3 is TGTGCCAGCAGTCGGGCCCTTGGGGGCAATCAGCCCCAGCATTTT. As protein: CASSRALGGNQPQHF.

This clonotype was recorded at least ten times. The chain is built from TRBV29-1 and TRBJ1-1; D not certain. V lost 5 bases and J lost 2, with 15 bases in between. The CDR3 length is 14 residues. Germline CDR1 is SQVTM and CDR2 is ANQGSEA. The CDR3 bases are TGCAGCGTTTACTATTCTGCCCGTAACACTGAAGCTTTCTTT. Amino acids: CSVYYSARNTEAFF.

The CDR3: CSARDPLGVSTEAFF. CDR3 in DNA: TGCAGTGCTAGAGATCCCCTGGGGGTGAGCACTGAAGCTTTCTTT. V usage is TRBV20-1 and J usage is TRBJ1-1; tentative D call: TRBD1 (5 bases). The V end lost 0 bases, the J end lost 4 bases, and 15 bases lay between the germline ends. CDR3 length: 15 amino acids. Germline V gives CDR1 DFQATT, CDR2 SNEGSKA (reference sequence).

This clonotype was picked up many times. A much larger clone is a single base away; this may be a read error. This chain links TRBV30 with TRBJ2-5; D uncertain. The CDR3 contains 11 residues. Germline V gene data show CDR1 as GTSNPN and CDR2 as SVGIG (reference sequence). Trimming took off 1 base at V and 4 bases at J, with 4 bases between the two ends. CDR3 protein: CAWSGGETQYF. For the CDR3, the DNA is TGTGCCTGGAGTGGGGGAGAGACCCAGTACTTC.

The gene calls are TRBV19 and TRBJ1-1, with D possibly matching TRBD1 (6 bases). CDR3 size: 15 residues. The germline CDR1 and CDR2 sequences are LNHDA and SQIVND (reference sequence). V lost 7 bases and J 3 bases, leaving 18 bases between the germline ends. In DNA form, the CDR3 reads TGTGCCAGTACACCGGGGATAGGGGGTTACACTGAAGCTTTCTTT. Translated, it gives CASTPGIGGYTEAFF.

The chain employs TRBV29-1 and TRBJ2-5; D is undetermined. V was shortened by 0 bases and J by 5 bases, with 22 bases between the two germline ends. The length of the CDR3 is 17 residues. Germline V gives CDR1 SQVTM, CDR2 ANQGSEA. As DNA, the CDR3 is TGCAGCGTTGAAGATCGGTTGAAGGCTAAGGGCTGGGAGACCCAGTACTTC. Its protein is CSVEDRLKAKGWETQYF.

The table lists this clonotype with a few counts. This rearrangement joins TRBV6-1 to TRBJ2-5; D is unresolved. The CDR3 spans 15 residues. V lost 6 bases and J lost 0, with 14 bases in between. CDR1 is MNHNS, CDR2 SASEGT, per germline. CDR3 region: CASSRSRSYQETQYF. The CDR3 bases are TGTGCCAGCAGCCGTTCCCGGTCGTACCAAGAGACCCAGTACTTC.

This clonotype was detected many times. The chain employs TRBV27 and TRBJ2-3; TRBD1 is a possible D gene (6 bases). Germline V gene sequence: CDR1 MNHEY, CDR2 SMNVEV (reference sequence). Trimming pared 3 bases from V and 2 bases from J, leaving 12 bases between. The CDR3 totals 15 residues. The CDR3 DNA sequence: TGTGCCAGCAGTTTCAGAGGACAGATCACAGATACGCAGTATTTT. Translation gives CASSFRGQITDTQYF.

This chain uses TRBV7-3 with TRBJ2-2; D may be TRBD1 or TRBD2 (5 bases each). Trimming left V 4 bases short and J 5 bases short, with 23 bases between. This CDR3 comprises 18 residues. Germline CDR1 and CDR2: SGHTA and FQGTGA. The CDR3 protein is CASSSGQGSLPGTGELFF. CDR3 coding DNA: TGTGCCAGCAGCTCTGGGCAGGGTTCCCTTCCGGGGACCGGGGAGCTGTTTTTT.

V is TRBV12-3 or TRBV12-4 and J is TRBJ1-2, with D uncertain. The CDR3 totals 9 residues. V was pared by 3 bases and J by 8 bases, with 1 base between. CDR3 sequence reads: CASSFGYTF. In DNA, the CDR3 is TGTGCCAGCAGTTTCGGCTACACCTTC.

This clonotype was recorded at least ten times. V gene TRBV20-1 combines with J gene TRBJ2-1, with TRBD2 matching 8 bases. Per germline, CDR1 DFQATT and CDR2 SNEGSKA (reference sequence). The CDR3 extends over 15 amino acids. The V segment lost 5 bases and the J segment 5 bases; nucleotides outside the gene matches: 11. CDR3 in DNA: TGCAGTGCTGAAAAAGCGGGAGATCAACACAATGAGCAGTTCTTC. Protein product: CSAEKAGDQHNEQFF.

This clonotype was seen repeatedly, ten times or more. CDR3 DNA sequence: TGCAGTGCTAGCACAGGATCTGGCTACACCTTC. Amino acids: CSASTGSGYTF. The gene calls are TRBV20-1 and TRBJ1-2; D might be TRBD1 (5 bases). The CDR3 length is 11 residues. Germline CDR1 reads DFQATT; CDR2 reads SNEGSKA (reference sequence). V dropped 3 bases and J dropped 7 bases, with 9 bases sitting between them.

This clonotype was counted at least ten times. The chain employs TRBV28 and TRBJ1-5; D gene ambiguous. This CDR3 comprises 11 residues. The germline V gene encodes CDR1 MDHEN and CDR2 SYDVKM. Trimming took off 2 bases at V and 6 bases at J, with 2 bases between the two ends. CDR3 DNA sequence: TGTGCCAGCAGTTTAGGTCAGCCCCAGCATTTT. It specifies CASSLGQPQHF. Full variable domain (rest looked up from reference TRBV28 and TRBJ1-5): DVKVTQSSRYLVKRTGEKVFLECVQDMDHENMFWYRQDPGLGLRLIYFSYDVKMKEKGDIPEGYSVSREKKERFSLILESASTNQTSMYLCASSLGQPQHFGDGTRLSIL.

The sample holds many counts of this clonotype. The chain has TRBV28 and TRBJ2-3; no reliable D call. The CDR3 is 14 residues long. The ends were cut back, 3 bases at V and 1 base at J, with 8 bases in the middle. In germline, CDR1 is MDHEN, CDR2 SYDVKM. The CDR3 DNA is TGTGCCAGCAGTTTGGGCCCCCGCACAGATACGCAGTATTTT. Translation gives CASSLGPRTDTQYF.

This rearrangement joins TRBV7-9 to TRBJ1-1; no firm D call. CDR1 is SEHNR and CDR2 is FQNEAQ in the germline V gene (reference sequence). This CDR3 is built from 15 residues. V lost 5 bases to trimming and J lost 5 bases, with 18 bases between them. In nucleotides, the CDR3 is TGTGCCAGCAGCCCCGCTTTAAGAGGAGGGACTGAAGCTTTCTTT. It codes for CASSPALRGGTEAFF.

This clonotype was seen only a few times. The chain joins TRBV5-1 to TRBJ1-1; D gene uncertain. Deletions cut 4 bases from V and 1 base from J, with 14 bases between. The CDR3 runs to 15 residues. The germline V gene encodes CDR1 SGHRS and CDR2 YFSETQ. DNA of the CDR3: TGCGCCAGCAGCCCCTGGGCAGGCGAGAACACTGAAGCTTTCTTT. Translating gives CASSPWAGENTEAFF.

There are many counts of this clonotype. The genes are TRBV5-1 and TRBJ1-1; no clear D gene. The V gene's germline CDR1 is SGHRS and CDR2 YFSETQ. The CDR3 totals 16 residues. Trimming left V 2 bases short and J 0 bases short, with 14 bases between. The CDR3, as DNA: TGCGCCAGCAGCTTACTGAACCGGGCCGTGAACACTGAAGCTTTCTTT. Its protein is CASSLLNRAVNTEAFF.

This clonotype was recorded a few times. The chain uses TRBV7-8 and TRBJ1-2; D remains ambiguous. The CDR3 sequence is 13 residues long. V lost 2 bases to trimming and J lost 3 bases, with 7 bases between them. Germline V gene sequence: CDR1 SGHVS, CDR2 FQNEAQ. As DNA, the CDR3 is TGTGCCAGCAGCTTACGTTTGGACTATGGCTACACCTTC. Translated: CASSLRLDYGYTF.

This clonotype came up many times. The V and J genes are TRBV7-9 and TRBJ2-5, with 11 nucleotides matching TRBD2. Germline V lookup: CDR1 SEHNR, CDR2 FQNEAQ (reference sequence). This CDR3 has 15 residues. Trimming at V came to 6 bases and at J to 2 bases, leaving 5 bases not matched to a gene. As DNA, the CDR3 is TGTGCCAGCAGTCAGGGACTAGCGGCTCAAGAGACCCAGTACTTC. Its translation: CASSQGLAAQETQYF. Looking up the rest from reference TRBV7-9 and TRBJ2-5 gives the full variable domain: DTGVSQNPRHKITKRGQNVTFRCDPISEHNRLYWYRQTLGQGPEFLTYFQNEAQLEKSRLLSDRFSAERPKGSFSTLEIQRTEQGDSAMYLCASSQGLAAQETQYFGPGTRLLVL.

The V and J genes are TRBV6-4 and TRBJ1-1; D might be TRBD1 (6 bases). V gave up 3 bases and J gave up 8 bases, with 10 bases separating them. The germline CDR1 and CDR2 sequences are MRHNA and SNTAGT. The CDR3 loop spans 12 amino acids. The CDR3 DNA sequence: TGTGCCAGCAGTGAACAGGGTAAAGAAGCTTTCTTT. Its protein product is CASSEQGKEAFF.

This clonotype came up many times. The genes are TRBV24-1 and TRBJ2-3, with D perhaps assigned TRBD1 or TRBD2 (6 bases each). V dropped 9 bases and J dropped 2 bases, with 17 bases sitting between them. The CDR3 length is 15 residues. The germline V gene encodes CDR1 KGHDR and CDR2 SFDVKD. The CDR3 DNA follows: TGTGCCACCGCACCGGGGGCCGAGGCCACAGATACGCAGTATTTT. This encodes CATAPGAEATDTQYF.

V usage is TRBV20-1 and J usage is TRBJ1-1; D not certain. In germline, CDR1 is DFQATT, CDR2 SNEGSKA (reference sequence). The CDR3 is made up of 12 amino acids. V dropped 5 bases and J dropped 10 bases, with 17 bases sitting between them. The CDR3 DNA reads as TGCAGTGCTCCACCGGACGGCAAGGCAGCTTTCTTT. Protein: CSAPPDGKAAFF.

This clonotype came up many times. The chain couples TRBV5-1 to TRBJ2-3; maybe TRBD2 (6 bases). The ends were cut back, 2 bases at V and 3 bases at J, with 13 bases in the middle. The length of the CDR3 is 15 residues. CDR1 SGHRS and CDR2 YFSETQ come from the germline V gene. CDR3: CASSLGLATTDTQYF. The CDR3 nucleotides read TGCGCCAGCAGCTTAGGGCTAGCGACAACAGATACGCAGTATTTT.

This clonotype has ten or more counts. The rearrangement uses TRBV20-1 and TRBJ2-5; 9 bases line up with TRBD2. V lost 0 bases to trimming and J lost 5 bases; unmatched junction nucleotides: 7. This CDR3 spans 15 amino acids. CDR1 is DFQATT and CDR2 is SNEGSKA in the germline V gene (reference sequence). This chain's CDR3 is CSARDLAGGEETQYF. Written as DNA, the CDR3 is TGCAGTGCTAGAGATCTCGCGGGGGGGGAGGAGACCCAGTACTTC.

This clonotype was observed a few times. V usage is TRBV20-1 and J usage is TRBJ2-5; 10 bases align to TRBD2. In germline, CDR1 is DFQATT, CDR2 SNEGSKA (reference sequence). V gave up 6 bases and J gave up 5 bases; unmatched junction bases: 9. The CDR3 has 14 residues. The CDR3 DNA sequence: TGCAGTGCCCTCGCGGCTAGCGGGGGTGAGACCCAGTACTTC. Translation: CSALAASGGETQYF.